Listed below are T cell receptor beta chains from one sample, sequenced in a study of cytomegalovirus exposure and HLA in healthy donors. The repertoire was sequenced with immunoSEQ multiplex PCR; TCRdb's copy has only in-frame clones and lacks some. The repertoire holds around 160,000 clones, with around three quarters as singletons. Sequencing used PBMCs. The receptors shown here come from a woman in her thirties or forties in good health and CMV-seronegative. Both conserved end residues are part of each CDR3. The order of the fields is V gene, clone size, J gene, D gene, CDR3 protein, CDR3 DNA. D genes are given only for firm matches. A row's size may be missing; if present it is once, few, many or a size class.

V gene: TRBV6-5; clone size: NA; J gene: TRBJ2-4; D gene: NA; CDR3 protein: CASSYSSRGIQYF; CDR3 DNA: TGTGCCAGCAGTTACTCGTCGCGGGGCATTCAGTACTTC
V gene: TRBV23-1; clone size: NA; J gene: TRBJ1-2; D gene: NA; CDR3 protein: CASMGRDEENGYTF; CDR3 DNA: TGCGCCAGCATGGGCAGGGATGAGGAGAATGGCTACACCTTC
V gene: TRBV25-1; clone size: NA; J gene: TRBJ1-2; D gene: NA; CDR3 protein: CASSWADINYGYTF; CDR3 DNA: TGTGCCAGCAGTTGGGCAGATATTAACTATGGCTACACCTTC
V gene: TRBV7-2; clone size: once; J gene: TRBJ2-7; D gene: NA; CDR3 protein: CASSILSYEQYF; CDR3 DNA: TGTGCCAGCAGCATCCTATCCTACGAGCAGTACTTC
V gene: TRBV30; clone size: NA; J gene: TRBJ1-2; D gene: NA; CDR3 protein: CAWTVNYGYTF; CDR3 DNA: TGTGCCTGGACGGTTAACTATGGCTACACCTTC
V gene: TRBV7-6; clone size: few; J gene: TRBJ2-4; D gene: NA; CDR3 protein: CASSPEFGERVSFFKNIQYF; CDR3 DNA: TGTGCCAGCAGCCCTGAATTTGGGGAGAGGGTGAGTTTTTTCAAAAACATTCAGTACTTC
V gene: TRBV6-1; clone size: NA; J gene: TRBJ2-7; D gene: NA; CDR3 protein: CASGTGVVYEQYF; CDR3 DNA: TGTGCCAGCGGTACGGGAGTAGTGTACGAGCAGTACTTC
V gene: TRBV30; clone size: NA; J gene: TRBJ2-7; D gene: TRBD1; CDR3 protein: CAWTGTGEEQYF; CDR3 DNA: TGTGCCTGGACCGGGACAGGGGAGGAGCAGTACTTC
V gene: TRBV4-1; clone size: NA; J gene: TRBJ1-5; D gene: TRBD1; CDR3 protein: CASSPTGDPNQPQHF; CDR3 DNA: TGCGCCAGCAGCCCGACAGGGGATCCCAATCAGCCCCAGCATTTT
V gene: TRBV10-3; clone size: once; J gene: TRBJ2-7; D gene: NA; CDR3 protein: CAISESSREQYF; CDR3 DNA: TGTGCCATCAGTGAGTCTTCCCGGGAGCAGTACTTC
V gene: TRBV19; clone size: NA; J gene: TRBJ2-7; D gene: TRBD2; CDR3 protein: CASSILAGGPVWEQYF; CDR3 DNA: TGTGCCAGTAGTATTCTAGCGGGAGGGCCAGTGTGGGAGCAGTACTTC
V gene: TRBV15; clone size: NA; J gene: TRBJ1-2; D gene: NA; CDR3 protein: CATSRGTGHYGYTF; CDR3 DNA: TGTGCCACCAGCAGAGGCACAGGTCACTATGGCTACACCTTC
V gene: TRBV28; clone size: few; J gene: TRBJ1-1; D gene: TRBD1; CDR3 protein: CASSTRQGNTEAFF; CDR3 DNA: TGTGCCAGCAGCACCCGACAGGGGAACACTGAAGCTTTCTTT
V gene: TRBV10-3; clone size: few; J gene: TRBJ1-5; D gene: NA; CDR3 protein: CAISDGGNGQPQHF; CDR3 DNA: TGTGCCATCAGTGATGGGGGGAACGGGCAGCCCCAGCATTTT
V gene: TRBV19; clone size: NA; J gene: TRBJ1-5; D gene: TRBD1; CDR3 protein: CASSIGWGQAANQPQHF; CDR3 DNA: TGTGCCAGTAGTATAGGTTGGGGACAGGCCGCCAATCAGCCCCAGCATTTT
V gene: TRBV4-1; clone size: NA; J gene: TRBJ1-2; D gene: NA; CDR3 protein: CASSQELGGSAYGYTF; CDR3 DNA: TGCGCCAGCAGCCAAGAGCTTGGGGGGTCGGCCTATGGCTACACCTTC
V gene: TRBV5-1; clone size: NA; J gene: TRBJ2-1; D gene: TRBD1; CDR3 protein: CASTGTGKENEQFF; CDR3 DNA: TGCGCCAGTACCGGGACAGGGAAAGAAAATGAGCAGTTCTTC
V gene: TRBV28; clone size: NA; J gene: TRBJ1-5; D gene: NA; CDR3 protein: CASSFSGGYNQPQHF; CDR3 DNA: TGTGCCAGCAGTTTCTCGGGGGGCTACAATCAGCCCCAGCATTTT
V gene: TRBV29-1; clone size: NA; J gene: TRBJ2-1; D gene: TRBD2; CDR3 protein: CTVSSGGNEQFF; CDR3 DNA: TGCACCGTTAGTAGCGGGGGCAATGAGCAGTTCTTC
V gene: TRBV4-2; clone size: NA; J gene: TRBJ2-3; D gene: TRBD2; CDR3 protein: CASSQVREGRADTQYF; CDR3 DNA: TGTGCCAGCAGCCAAGTTCGGGAGGGGCGCGCAGATACGCAGTATTTT
V gene: TRBV7-8; clone size: NA; J gene: TRBJ2-5; D gene: TRBD1; CDR3 protein: CASSVGQAIQETQYF; CDR3 DNA: TGTGCCAGCAGCGTCGGACAGGCAATCCAAGAGACCCAGTACTTC
V gene: TRBV10-3; clone size: NA; J gene: TRBJ2-1; D gene: NA; CDR3 protein: CATRDPGLWGNEQFF; CDR3 DNA: TGTGCCACTAGAGACCCGGGACTTTGGGGCAATGAGCAGTTCTTC
V gene: TRBV9; clone size: NA; J gene: TRBJ2-2; D gene: TRBD1; CDR3 protein: CASSVNTGDTGELFF; CDR3 DNA: TGTGCCAGCAGCGTAAACACAGGGGACACCGGGGAGCTGTTTTTT
V gene: TRBV29-1; clone size: NA; J gene: TRBJ1-2; D gene: TRBD1; CDR3 protein: CSVGQGAGYTF; CDR3 DNA: TGCAGCGTTGGACAGGGGGCAGGCTACACCTTC
V gene: TRBV29-1; clone size: NA; J gene: TRBJ1-5; D gene: NA; CDR3 protein: CSAEPHRGNQPQHF; CDR3 DNA: TGCAGCGCCGAACCCCACAGGGGCAATCAGCCCCAGCATTTT
V gene: TRBV29-1; clone size: once; J gene: TRBJ1-1; D gene: TRBD1; CDR3 protein: CSVVEGGNTEAFF; CDR3 DNA: TGCAGCGTTGTAGAAGGGGGCAACACTGAAGCTTTCTTT
V gene: TRBV9; clone size: NA; J gene: TRBJ2-2; D gene: NA; CDR3 protein: CASSVDLGGGELFF; CDR3 DNA: TGTGCCAGCAGCGTAGATCTGGGAGGCGGGGAGCTGTTTTTT
V gene: TRBV28; clone size: NA; J gene: TRBJ2-1; D gene: NA; CDR3 protein: CASSFRYNEQFF; CDR3 DNA: TGTGCCAGCAGTTTCCGCTACAATGAGCAGTTCTTC
V gene: TRBV11-2; clone size: NA; J gene: TRBJ2-1; D gene: NA; CDR3 protein: CASSPGGWGQRNEQFF; CDR3 DNA: TGTGCCAGCAGTCCCGGGGGGTGGGGGCAGAGGAATGAGCAGTTCTTC
V gene: TRBV9; clone size: NA; J gene: TRBJ2-3; D gene: TRBD2; CDR3 protein: CASSETGTSGDTQYF; CDR3 DNA: TGTGCCAGCAGTGAGACCGGGACTAGCGGAGATACGCAGTATTTT
V gene: TRBV11-2; clone size: NA; J gene: TRBJ2-3; D gene: TRBD1; CDR3 protein: CASSLGGGADTQYF; CDR3 DNA: TGTGCCAGCAGCTTAGGAGGGGGCGCAGATACGCAGTATTTT
V gene: TRBV27; clone size: NA; J gene: TRBJ1-1; D gene: TRBD1; CDR3 protein: CASRPLLQGAGKAFF; CDR3 DNA: TGTGCCAGCAGGCCCCTGTTGCAGGGGGCAGGGAAAGCTTTCTTT
V gene: TRBV4-1; clone size: NA; J gene: TRBJ2-3; D gene: NA; CDR3 protein: CASSQAGTSTDTQYF; CDR3 DNA: TGCGCCAGCAGCCAGGCCGGGACTAGCACAGATACGCAGTATTTT
V gene: TRBV7-3; clone size: NA; J gene: TRBJ2-3; D gene: TRBD1; CDR3 protein: CASSSSGTGITDTQYF; CDR3 DNA: TGTGCCAGCAGCTCTTCCGGGACAGGGATCACAGATACGCAGTATTTT
V gene: TRBV6-5; clone size: NA; J gene: TRBJ2-7; D gene: NA; CDR3 protein: CASSPRRAKSNEQYF; CDR3 DNA: TGTGCCAGCAGCCCTAGGCGGGCGAAGTCGAACGAGCAGTACTTC
V gene: TRBV7-9; clone size: NA; J gene: TRBJ1-2; D gene: NA; CDR3 protein: CASTLGPRYGYTF; CDR3 DNA: TGTGCCAGCACCCTTGGGCCTCGATATGGCTACACCTTC
V gene: TRBV10-2; clone size: NA; J gene: TRBJ1-1; D gene: TRBD1; CDR3 protein: CASSEPAPGTGMNTEAFF; CDR3 DNA: TGCGCCAGCAGTGAGCCAGCTCCCGGGACAGGGATGAACACTGAAGCTTTCTTT
V gene: TRBV6-5; clone size: NA; J gene: TRBJ2-1; D gene: NA; CDR3 protein: CASSYDRQNNEQFF; CDR3 DNA: TGTGCCAGCAGTTACGACAGGCAAAACAATGAGCAGTTCTTC
V gene: TRBV19; clone size: few; J gene: TRBJ1-1; D gene: TRBD1; CDR3 protein: CASSITGTGEAFF; CDR3 DNA: TGTGCCAGTAGTATAACTGGGACAGGGGAAGCTTTCTTT
V gene: TRBV11-2; clone size: NA; J gene: TRBJ2-5; D gene: TRBD2; CDR3 protein: CASSLGGRRETQYF; CDR3 DNA: TGTGCCAGCAGCTTAGGCGGGAGGAGAGAGACCCAGTACTTC
V gene: TRBV5-6; clone size: NA; J gene: TRBJ2-5; D gene: NA; CDR3 protein: CASSFRTVRTQETQYF; CDR3 DNA: TGTGCCAGCAGCTTCAGGACAGTGAGGACCCAAGAGACCCAGTACTTC